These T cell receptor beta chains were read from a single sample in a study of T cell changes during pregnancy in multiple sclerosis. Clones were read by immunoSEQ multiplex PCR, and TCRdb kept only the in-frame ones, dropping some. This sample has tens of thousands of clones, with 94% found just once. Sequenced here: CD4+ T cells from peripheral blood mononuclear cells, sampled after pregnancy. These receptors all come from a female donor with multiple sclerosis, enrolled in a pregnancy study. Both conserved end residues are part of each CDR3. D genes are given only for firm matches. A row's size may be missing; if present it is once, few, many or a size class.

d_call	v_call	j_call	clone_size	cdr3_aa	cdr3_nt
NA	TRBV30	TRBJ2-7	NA	CAWRPAGTAYEQYF	TGTGCCTGGAGGCCAGCGGGTACTGCCTACGAGCAGTACTTC
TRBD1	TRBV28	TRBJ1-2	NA	CASSYGQGNYGYTF	TGTGCCAGCAGTTACGGACAGGGTAACTATGGCTACACCTTC
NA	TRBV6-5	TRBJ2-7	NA	CASSAPGHTYEQYF	TGTGCCAGCAGTGCCCCGGGACACACCTACGAGCAGTACTTC
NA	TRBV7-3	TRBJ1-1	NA	CASSLVGGRNTEAFF	TGTGCCAGCAGCTTAGTTGGTGGCCGGAACACTGAAGCTTTCTTT
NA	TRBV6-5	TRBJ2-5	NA	CASNHWEEGQETQYF	TGTGCCAGCAACCATTGGGAGGAGGGTCAAGAGACCCAGTACTTC
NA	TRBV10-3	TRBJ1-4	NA	CAISVSQGSATNEKLFF	TGTGCCATCAGTGTGAGCCAGGGATCCGCAACTAATGAAAAACTGTTTTTT
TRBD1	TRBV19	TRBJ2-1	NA	CASSSTGANEQFF	TGTGCCAGTAGCTCCACAGGGGCCAATGAGCAGTTCTTC
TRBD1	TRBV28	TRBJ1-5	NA	CASRGDRENQPQHF	TGTGCCAGCAGGGGGGACAGGGAGAATCAGCCCCAGCATTTT
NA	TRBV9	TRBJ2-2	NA	CASSVGSGVGELFF	TGTGCCAGCAGCGTAGGTTCGGGTGTCGGGGAGCTGTTTTTT
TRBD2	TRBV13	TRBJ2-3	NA	CASSSRTSGSSSTDTQYF	TGTGCCAGCAGCTCCCGGACTAGCGGGAGTTCTAGCACAGATACGCAGTATTTT
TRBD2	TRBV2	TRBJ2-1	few	CASSYSSGRGNEQFF	TGTGCCAGCAGTTATTCTAGCGGGAGAGGGAATGAGCAGTTCTTC
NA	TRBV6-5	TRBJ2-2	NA	CASTPTRATGELFF	TGTGCCAGCACCCCCACTAGGGCCACCGGGGAGCTGTTTTTT
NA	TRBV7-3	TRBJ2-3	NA	CASSLSPGSSTDTQYF	TGTGCCAGCAGCTTATCTCCAGGTTCCAGCACAGATACGCAGTATTTT
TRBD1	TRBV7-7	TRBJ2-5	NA	CASSRGQDEETQYF	TGTGCTAGCAGCAGAGGACAGGACGAAGAGACCCAGTACTTC
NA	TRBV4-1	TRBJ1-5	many	CASSQHGGKGNQPQHF	TGCGCCAGCAGCCAACACGGGGGAAAGGGGAATCAGCCCCAGCATTTT
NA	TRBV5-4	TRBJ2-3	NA	CASSPPRIQGSTDTQYF	TGTGCCAGCAGCCCTCCCCGGATCCAGGGAAGCACAGATACGCAGTATTTT
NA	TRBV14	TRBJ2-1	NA	CASSPTPARFYNEQFF	TGTGCCAGCAGCCCTACCCCTGCCCGGTTCTACAATGAGCAGTTCTTC
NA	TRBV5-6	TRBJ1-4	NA	CASSIFPLTNEKLFF	TGTGCCAGCAGCATATTCCCGTTAACTAATGAAAAACTGTTTTTT
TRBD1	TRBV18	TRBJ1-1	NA	CASSPGQGRTEAFF	TGTGCCAGCTCTCCAGGACAGGGTCGAACTGAAGCTTTCTTT
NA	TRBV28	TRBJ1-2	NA	CASSRDTNYGYTF	TGTGCCAGCAGTCGAGACACGAACTATGGCTACACCTTC
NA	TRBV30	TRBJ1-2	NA	CAWSSRGGYGYTF	TGTGCCTGGAGTTCTAGGGGAGGCTATGGCTACACCTTC
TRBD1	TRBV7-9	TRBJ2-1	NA	CASSQGDRDRLGAFF	TGTGCCAGCAGTCAAGGTGACAGGGACCGGTTAGGAGCGTTCTTC
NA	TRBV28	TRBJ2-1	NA	CASTRGDRYNEQFF	TGTGCCAGCACCCGGGGGGACAGGTACAATGAGCAGTTCTTC
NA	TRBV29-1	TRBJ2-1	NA	CRPGLRTPNEQFF	TGCAGGCCGGGACTCCGGACCCCCAATGAGCAGTTCTTC
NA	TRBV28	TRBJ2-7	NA	CASSSGQIRKNSYEQYF	TGTGCCAGCAGTTCAGGACAGATAAGGAAGAACTCCTACGAGCAGTACTTC
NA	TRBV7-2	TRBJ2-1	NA	CASSLPLYNEQFF	TGTGCCAGCAGCCTCCCCCTTTACAATGAGCAGTTCTTC
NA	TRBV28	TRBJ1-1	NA	CASSSLGGNTEAFF	TGTGCCAGCAGTTCCCTCGGGGGGAACACTGAAGCTTTCTTT
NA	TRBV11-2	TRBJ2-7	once	CASSLVSYEQYF	TGTGCCAGCAGCTTAGTGTCTTACGAGCAGTACTTC
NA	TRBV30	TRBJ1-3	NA	CGMAGVAGNTIYF	TGTGGTATGGCGGGGGTTGCTGGAAACACCATATATTTT
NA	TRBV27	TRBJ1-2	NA	CASSFGAGYGYTF	TGTGCCAGCAGTTTTGGCGCGGGGTATGGCTACACCTTC
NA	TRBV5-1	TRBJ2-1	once	CASSLRGGQYNEQFF	TGCGCCAGCAGCTTGCGCGGGGGCCAGTACAATGAGCAGTTCTTC
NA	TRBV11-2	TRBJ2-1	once	CASSLGQGSFSYNEQFF	TGTGCCAGCAGCTTAGGCCAGGGATCCTTCTCCTACAATGAGCAGTTCTTC
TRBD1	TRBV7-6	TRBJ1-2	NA	CASSPGQVFYGYTF	TGTGCCAGCAGCCCCGGACAGGTCTTCTATGGCTACACCTTC
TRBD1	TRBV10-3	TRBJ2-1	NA	CAISGQGAQGNEQFF	TGTGCCATCAGCGGACAGGGGGCGCAGGGCAATGAGCAGTTCTTC
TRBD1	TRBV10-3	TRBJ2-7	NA	CAISALRDRVEQYF	TGTGCCATCAGTGCCCTCCGGGACAGGGTCGAGCAGTACTTC
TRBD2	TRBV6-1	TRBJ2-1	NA	CASSSGRASYNEQFF	TGTGCCAGCAGTAGCGGGAGGGCTTCCTACAATGAGCAGTTCTTC
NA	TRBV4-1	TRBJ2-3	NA	CASSQGPPPSTDTQYF	TGCGCCAGCAGCCAAGGGCCACCACCAAGCACAGATACGCAGTATTTT
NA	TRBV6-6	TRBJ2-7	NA	CASTRDSYEQYF	TGTGCCAGCACCCGGGATTCCTACGAGCAGTACTTC
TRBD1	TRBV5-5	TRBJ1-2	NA	CASSLGWDSYDYGYTF	TGTGCCAGCAGCTTGGGGTGGGACAGCTATGACTATGGCTACACCTTC
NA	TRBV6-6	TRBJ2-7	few	CASTSGSGGYEQYF	TGTGCCAGCACCTCGGGGAGCGGAGGCTACGAGCAGTACTTC
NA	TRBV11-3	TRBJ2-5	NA	CASSLGTGREETQYF	TGTGCCAGCAGCTTAGGAACCGGGAGAGAAGAGACCCAGTACTTC
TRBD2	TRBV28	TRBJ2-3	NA	CASSSPTTDYGASGRNPDTQYF	TGTGCCAGCAGTTCACCGACCACAGACTATGGGGCTAGCGGGAGGAACCCAGATACGCAGTATTTT
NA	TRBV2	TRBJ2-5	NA	CASSLGLKETQYF	TGTGCCAGCAGTCTAGGATTAAAAGAGACCCAGTACTTC
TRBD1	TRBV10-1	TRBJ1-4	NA	CASRDRVRGEKLFF	TGCGCCAGCAGGGACAGGGTGAGGGGGGAAAAACTGTTTTTT
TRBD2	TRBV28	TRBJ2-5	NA	CASTGLAGGWIKETQYF	TGTGCCAGCACTGGACTAGCGGGAGGTTGGATTAAAGAGACCCAGTACTTC
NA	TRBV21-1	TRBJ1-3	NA	CASSMSRDRVSSGNTIYF	TGTGCCAGCAGCATGTCCCGGGACAGGGTAAGCTCTGGAAACACCATATATTTT
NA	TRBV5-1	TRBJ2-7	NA	CASSFLSHYEQYF	TGCGCCAGCAGCTTCTTGAGCCACTACGAGCAGTACTTC
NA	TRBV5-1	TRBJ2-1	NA	CASSLEPERQFF	TGCGCCAGCAGCTTGGAACCTGAGCGGCAGTTCTTC
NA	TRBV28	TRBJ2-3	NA	CASSLLAPDTQYF	TGTGCCAGCAGTTTACTAGCTCCAGATACGCAGTATTTT
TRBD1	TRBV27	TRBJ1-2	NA	CASSPQGARKFLF	TGTGCCAGCAGTCCGCAGGGGGCCCGCAAATTCCTTTTC
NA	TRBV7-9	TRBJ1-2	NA	CASSLDLLLAGEYGYTF	TGTGCCAGCAGCTTAGATCTCCTTTTGGCAGGGGAATATGGCTACACCTTC
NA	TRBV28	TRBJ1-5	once	CASSLVAVHQPQHF	TGTGCCAGCAGTTTAGTGGCAGTCCATCAGCCCCAGCATTTT
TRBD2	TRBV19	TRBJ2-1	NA	CASSILPGLAANEQFF	TGTGCCAGTAGTATCCTCCCGGGACTAGCGGCCAATGAGCAGTTCTTC
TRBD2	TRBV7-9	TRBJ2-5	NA	CASLASGSRETQYF	TGTGCCAGCCTCGCGAGCGGGAGCCGAGAGACCCAGTACTTC
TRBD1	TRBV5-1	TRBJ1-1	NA	CASSLTDRGTGAETEAFF	TGCGCCAGCAGCTTGACGGACAGGGGCACCGGGGCTGAAACTGAAGCTTTCTTT
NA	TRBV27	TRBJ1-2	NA	CASSTHTGYGYTF	TGTGCCAGCAGTACTCACACAGGGTATGGCTACACCTTC
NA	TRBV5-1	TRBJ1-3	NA	CASSLAGQSTIYF	TGCGCCAGCAGCTTGGCTGGGCAGAGCACCATATATTTT
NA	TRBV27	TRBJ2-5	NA	CASSFQNRVWETQYF	TGTGCCAGCAGTTTCCAAAACAGGGTGTGGGAGACCCAGTACTTC
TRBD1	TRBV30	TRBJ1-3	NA	CAWRGRQGGQLDSGNTIYF	TGTGCCTGGAGGGGTCGACAGGGAGGACAATTGGACTCTGGAAACACCATATATTTT